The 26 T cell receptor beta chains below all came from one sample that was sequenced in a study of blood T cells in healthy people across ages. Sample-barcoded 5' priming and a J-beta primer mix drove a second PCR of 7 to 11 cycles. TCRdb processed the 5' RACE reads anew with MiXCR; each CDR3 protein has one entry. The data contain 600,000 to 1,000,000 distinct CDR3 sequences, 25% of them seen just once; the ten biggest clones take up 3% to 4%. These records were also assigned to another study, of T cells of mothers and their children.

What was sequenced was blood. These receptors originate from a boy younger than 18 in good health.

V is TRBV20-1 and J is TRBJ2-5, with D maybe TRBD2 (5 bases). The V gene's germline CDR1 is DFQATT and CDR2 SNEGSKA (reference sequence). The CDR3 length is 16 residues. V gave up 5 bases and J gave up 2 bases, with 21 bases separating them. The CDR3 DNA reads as TGCAGTGCTCCCTCGGGGATGGTGGGATCACAAGAGACCCAGTACTTC. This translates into CSAPSGMVGSQETQYF.

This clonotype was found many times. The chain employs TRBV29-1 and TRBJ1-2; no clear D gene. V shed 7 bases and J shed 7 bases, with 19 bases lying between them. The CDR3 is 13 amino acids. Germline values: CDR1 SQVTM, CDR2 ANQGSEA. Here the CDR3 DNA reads TGCAGCGCCGCCCCCACAGTCGGAGGTGGCTACACCTTC. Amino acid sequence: CSAAPTVGGGYTF.

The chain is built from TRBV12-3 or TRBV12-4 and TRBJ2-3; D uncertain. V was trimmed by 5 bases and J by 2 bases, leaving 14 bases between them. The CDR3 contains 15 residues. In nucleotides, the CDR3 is TGTGCCAGCAGTCGGACGGAACTTTACACAGATACGCAGTATTTT. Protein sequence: CASSRTELYTDTQYF.

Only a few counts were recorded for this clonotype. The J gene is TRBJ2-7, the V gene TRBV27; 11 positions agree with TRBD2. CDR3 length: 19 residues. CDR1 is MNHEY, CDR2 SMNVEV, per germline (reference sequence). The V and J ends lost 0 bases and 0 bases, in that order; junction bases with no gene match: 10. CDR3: CASSLSGGPGLADSYEQYF. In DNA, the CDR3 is TGTGCCAGCAGTTTATCAGGTGGCCCGGGACTAGCGGACTCCTACGAGCAGTACTTC.

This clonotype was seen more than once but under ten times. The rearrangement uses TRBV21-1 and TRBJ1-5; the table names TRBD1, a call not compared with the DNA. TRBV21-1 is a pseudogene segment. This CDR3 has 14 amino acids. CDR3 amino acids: CASPYYRADQPQHF. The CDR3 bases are TGTGCCAGTCCATATTACAGGGCTGATCAGCCCCAGCATTTT.

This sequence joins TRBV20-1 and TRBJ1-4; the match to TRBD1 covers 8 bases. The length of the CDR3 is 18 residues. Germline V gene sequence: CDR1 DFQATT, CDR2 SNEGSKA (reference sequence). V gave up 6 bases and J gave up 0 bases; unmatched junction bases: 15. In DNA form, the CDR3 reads TGCAGTGCACACGGAACGACAGGGGAGGAGGCAACTAATGAAAAACTGTTTTTT. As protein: CSAHGTTGEEATNEKLFF.

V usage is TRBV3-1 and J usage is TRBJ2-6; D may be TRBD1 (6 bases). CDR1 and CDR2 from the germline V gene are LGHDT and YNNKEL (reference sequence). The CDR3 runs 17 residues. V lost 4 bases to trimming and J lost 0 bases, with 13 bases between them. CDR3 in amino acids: CASSREDSLSGANVLTF. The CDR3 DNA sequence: TGTGCCAGCAGCCGTGAGGACAGCCTCTCTGGGGCCAACGTCCTGACTTTC.

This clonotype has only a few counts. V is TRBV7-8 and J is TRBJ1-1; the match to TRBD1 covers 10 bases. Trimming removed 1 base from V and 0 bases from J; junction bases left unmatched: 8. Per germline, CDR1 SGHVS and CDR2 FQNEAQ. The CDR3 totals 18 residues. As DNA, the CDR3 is TGTGCCAGCAGCTTAGTGTCGTCCGGGACAGGGGTGAACACTGAAGCTTTCTTT. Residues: CASSLVSSGTGVNTEAFF.

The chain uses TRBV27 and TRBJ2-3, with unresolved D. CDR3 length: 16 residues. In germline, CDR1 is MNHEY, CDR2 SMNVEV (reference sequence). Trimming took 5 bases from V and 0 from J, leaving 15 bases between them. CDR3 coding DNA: TGTGCCAGCAGTCTAAACTTACCCCCTAGCACAGATACGCAGTATTTT. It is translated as CASSLNLPPSTDTQYF.

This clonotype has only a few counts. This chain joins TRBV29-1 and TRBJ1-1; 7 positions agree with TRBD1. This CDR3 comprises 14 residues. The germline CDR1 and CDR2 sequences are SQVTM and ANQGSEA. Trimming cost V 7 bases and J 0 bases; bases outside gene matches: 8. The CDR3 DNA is TGCAGCGCCGATATGGGGACAGTGAACACTGAAGCTTTCTTT. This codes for CSADMGTVNTEAFF.

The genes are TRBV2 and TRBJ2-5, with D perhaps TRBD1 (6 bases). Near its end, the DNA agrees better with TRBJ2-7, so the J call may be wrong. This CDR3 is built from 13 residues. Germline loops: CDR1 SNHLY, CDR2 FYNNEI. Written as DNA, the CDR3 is TGTGCCAGCAGTGAACAGGGGTCCGGCGAGCAGTACTTC. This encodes CASSEQGSGEQYF.

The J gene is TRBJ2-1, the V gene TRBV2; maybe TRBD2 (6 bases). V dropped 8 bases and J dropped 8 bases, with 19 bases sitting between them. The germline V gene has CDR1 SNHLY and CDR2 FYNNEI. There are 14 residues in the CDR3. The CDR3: CASSQGTSSDEQFF. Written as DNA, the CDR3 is TGTGCCAGCTCCCAGGGTACTAGCTCCGATGAGCAGTTCTTC.

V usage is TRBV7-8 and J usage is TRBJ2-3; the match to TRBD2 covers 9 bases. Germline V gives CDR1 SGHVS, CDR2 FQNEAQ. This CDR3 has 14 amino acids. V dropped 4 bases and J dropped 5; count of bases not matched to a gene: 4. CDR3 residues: CASSWAAGGDTQYF. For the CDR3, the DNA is TGTGCCAGCAGCTGGGCAGCGGGAGGAGATACGCAGTATTTT.

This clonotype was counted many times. CDR3: CSARELAVNYNEQFF. The CDR3 coding sequence is TGCAGTGCTAGGGAACTAGCGGTTAACTACAATGAGCAGTTCTTC. V usage is TRBV20-1 and J usage is TRBJ2-1; TRBD2 matches at 8 bases. Trimming removed 3 bases from V and 3 bases from J; junction bases left unmatched: 7. The CDR3 is made up of 15 amino acids. Germline V lookup: CDR1 DFQATT, CDR2 SNEGSKA (reference sequence).

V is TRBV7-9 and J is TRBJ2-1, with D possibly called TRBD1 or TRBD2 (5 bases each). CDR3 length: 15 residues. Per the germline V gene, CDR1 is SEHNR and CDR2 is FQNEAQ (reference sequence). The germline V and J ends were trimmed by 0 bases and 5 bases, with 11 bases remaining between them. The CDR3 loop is CASSLAGVNNNEQFF. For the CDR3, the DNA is TGTGCCAGCAGCTTAGCGGGGGTTAACAACAATGAGCAGTTCTTC.

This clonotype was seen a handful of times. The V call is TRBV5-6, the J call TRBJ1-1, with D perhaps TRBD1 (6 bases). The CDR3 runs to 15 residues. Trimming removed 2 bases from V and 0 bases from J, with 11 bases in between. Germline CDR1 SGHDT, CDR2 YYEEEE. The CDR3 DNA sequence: TGTGCCAGCAGCTTTGTACAGGGAATGAACACTGAAGCTTTCTTT. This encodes CASSFVQGMNTEAFF.

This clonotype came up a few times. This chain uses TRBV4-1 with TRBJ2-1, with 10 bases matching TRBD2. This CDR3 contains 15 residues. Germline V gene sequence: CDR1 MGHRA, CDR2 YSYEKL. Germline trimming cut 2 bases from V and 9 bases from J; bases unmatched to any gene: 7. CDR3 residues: CASSQPSSGRSEQFF. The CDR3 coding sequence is TGCGCCAGCAGCCAACCCTCTAGCGGGAGAAGTGAGCAGTTCTTC.

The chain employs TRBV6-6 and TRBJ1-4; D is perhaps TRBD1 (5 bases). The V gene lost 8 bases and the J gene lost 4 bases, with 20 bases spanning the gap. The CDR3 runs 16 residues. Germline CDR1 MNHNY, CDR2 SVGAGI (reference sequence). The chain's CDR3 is CASGPAGGTYNEKLFF. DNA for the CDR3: TGTGCCAGCGGACCGGCGGGGGGGACGTATAATGAAAAACTGTTTTTT.

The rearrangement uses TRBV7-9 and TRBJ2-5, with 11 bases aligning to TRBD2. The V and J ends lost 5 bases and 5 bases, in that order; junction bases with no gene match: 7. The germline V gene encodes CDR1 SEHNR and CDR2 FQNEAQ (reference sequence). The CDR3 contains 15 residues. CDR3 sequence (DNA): TGTGCCAGCAGCCCGGACGGGACTAGCGGCGAGACCCAGTACTTC. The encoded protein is CASSPDGTSGETQYF.

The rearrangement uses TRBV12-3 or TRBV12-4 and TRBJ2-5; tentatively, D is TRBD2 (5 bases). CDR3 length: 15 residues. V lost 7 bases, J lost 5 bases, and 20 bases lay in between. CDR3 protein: CASTETGSDWETQYF. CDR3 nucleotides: TGTGCCAGCACCGAAACGGGGAGCGATTGGGAGACCCAGTACTTC.

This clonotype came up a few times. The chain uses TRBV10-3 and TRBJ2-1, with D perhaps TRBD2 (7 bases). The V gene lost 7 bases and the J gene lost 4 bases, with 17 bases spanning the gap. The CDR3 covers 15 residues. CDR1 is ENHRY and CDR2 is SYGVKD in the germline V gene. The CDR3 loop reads CAIIVRGRGYNEQFF. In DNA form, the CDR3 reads TGTGCCATCATCGTAAGGGGGAGGGGTTACAATGAGCAGTTCTTC.

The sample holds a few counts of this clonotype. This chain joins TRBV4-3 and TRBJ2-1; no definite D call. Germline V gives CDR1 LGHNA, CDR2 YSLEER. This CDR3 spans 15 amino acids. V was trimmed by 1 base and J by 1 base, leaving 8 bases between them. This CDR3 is CASSQALGSYNEQFF. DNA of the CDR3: TGCGCCAGCAGCCAAGCCCTGGGTTCCTACAATGAGCAGTTCTTC.

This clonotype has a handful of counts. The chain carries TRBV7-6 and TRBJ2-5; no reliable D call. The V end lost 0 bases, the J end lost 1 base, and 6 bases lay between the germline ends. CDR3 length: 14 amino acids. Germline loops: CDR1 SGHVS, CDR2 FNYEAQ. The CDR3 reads CASSLALGQETQYF. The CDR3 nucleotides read TGTGCCAGCAGCTTAGCGTTGGGCCAAGAGACCCAGTACTTC.

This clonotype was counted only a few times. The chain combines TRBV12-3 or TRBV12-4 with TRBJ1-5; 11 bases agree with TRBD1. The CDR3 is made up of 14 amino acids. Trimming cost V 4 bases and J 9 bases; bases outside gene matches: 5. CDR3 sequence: CASSSGQGAMPQHF. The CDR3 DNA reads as TGTGCCAGCAGTTCCGGACAGGGGGCAATGCCCCAGCATTTT.

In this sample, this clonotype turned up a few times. The CDR3 protein is CASSLSTSGGYEQYF. The CDR3 DNA is TGTGCCAGCAGCTTATCGACTAGCGGGGGTTACGAGCAGTACTTC. The rearrangement joins TRBV7-2 to TRBJ2-7, with 12 bases that match TRBD2. Germline assignment: CDR1 SGHTA and CDR2 FQGNSA. The V and J ends lost 2 bases and 4 bases, in that order; junction bases with no gene match: 3. There are 15 residues in the CDR3.

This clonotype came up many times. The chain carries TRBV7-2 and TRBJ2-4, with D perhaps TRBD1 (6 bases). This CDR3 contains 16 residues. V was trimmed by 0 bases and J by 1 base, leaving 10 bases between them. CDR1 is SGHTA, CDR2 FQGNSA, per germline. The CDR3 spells CASSLAHQGAKNIQYF. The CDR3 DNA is TGTGCCAGCAGCTTAGCTCATCAGGGGGCCAAAAACATTCAGTACTTC.